This T cell receptor beta chain stems from a study of human T cells and chemical hapten exposure (dated by TCRdb to about 2021). The study in broad terms: For sensitization, 2% DPC in acetone was applied to a 2 cm by 2 cm area of upper inner arm skin. Patients additionally received weekly therapeutic DPC doses to the scalp throughout the roughly 24-week study period. Patch tests used Finn chambers with 0.01% DPC on the upper back, scored after 6 days by International Contact Dermatitis Research Group standards. Alopecia areata with under or over 50% scalp involvement, alopecia totalis and alopecia universalis were represented in the patient cohort, which was mostly female. Libraries were pooled for sequencing, and variation in per-sample TCR yields was attributed mainly to small differences in library volumes within the pool. This study followed changes in the peripheral blood TCR repertoire in vivo during primary and secondary sensitization of alopecia patients to the hapten diphenylcyclopropenone (DPC). Patient blood was sampled pre-sensitization (week 0) and at 2, 6 and about 24 weeks after DPC sensitization. For TCR sequencing, blood came from approximately 29 alopecia patients at anywhere from one to four time points (pre-sensitization, 2, 6 and 24 weeks).

Remarks on this clonotype: Its antigen specificity is not known. No per-base quality is available; no much larger clone lies one base away.

Libraries were constructed by RACE. Sequenced on a NextSeq 500. During library preparation, unique molecular identifiers were attached to individual cDNA molecules so that TCRs could be counted in a quantitative, reproducible way. Each blood RNA sample was used to sequence both TCR alpha and TCR beta chains. In the authors' own workflow: A median of approximately 96,000 TCRs per sample was observed, with a range of 23,224 to 690,600. V, J and CDR3 annotation of the TCR reads was performed with the Decombinator software suite. To make PS versus PT1 abundance plots, every sample was subsampled to the same number of TCRs (28,000). TCRs were defined as expanded if absent before sensitization and observed at least eight times at the 2-week time point. TCRdb reanalyzed the raw reads on its own, using fastp at Q25 for trimming and MiXCR for clone calling, and kept in-frame beta chains. Under each unique CDR3 protein, matching rows form one entry showing the most common genes and DNA. The V and J calls were not made by the authors but by TCRdb's processing. The sample table shows around 120,000 distinct CDR3 sequences, and roughly 15% are seen once. Around 0.84% of the sample is taken by the ten largest.

V loses 8 bases of germline sequence and J loses 1 base, and the interval between the two ends is 14 bases. Sequences MNHEY (CDR1) and SVGAGI (CDR2) are obtained from the germline V gene. The CDR3 measures 15 amino acids from cysteine to phenylalanine. The read is trimmed to its CDR3 DNA, 45 bases read in frame from base 1. Overall results and qualifications from the work: DPC sensitization did not change how many TCRs were above 1 in 1000 frequency, and no evidence was found of alterations in global repertoire structure. Because all patients had alopecia, a presumed autoimmune disease, the immune response of the patients might differ from that of healthy individuals. Patch test score was positively correlated with the number of PT1 expanded TCRs, with significance at thresholds 8, 16 and 32 but not at 4. Repeated subsampling changed both the strength of the expansion versus patch-test correlation and the threshold at which the correlation became significant. Expanded TCRs formed significantly more large CDR3 similarity clusters than pre-sensitization or healthy control sets, consistent with antigen-driven responses.

What this sample's time point label stands for: patch test 1, 2 weeks after DPC sensitization. What this sample's treatment or condition label stands for: therapeutic diphenylcyclopropenone sensitization with weekly scalp DPC. Blood at each patch-test visit was drawn before the patch test was applied. Patients were eligible if aged 18 to 70, diagnosed with alopecia and judged suitable for DPC therapy, and pregnant patients were excluded. Unfractionated whole blood was collected in Tempus Blood RNA tubes, and total RNA was extracted from that blood. This clonotype was obtained from a man aged 18-30 years with alopecia areata. Some clones in this sample may be carry-over from other donors' samples. Rearrangement joined TRBV6-5 to TRBJ2-2; the D element could tentatively be TRBD1 or TRBD2, as 5 bases agree for each. Sequencing used whole blood, obtained in connection with sensitization to the hapten diphenylcyclopropenone (DPC). The DNA reads TGTGCCAGCCGTAGGGGCGGGCTGAACACCGGGGAGCTGTTTTTT. Its protein product is CASRRGGLNTGELFF.